The sequence of this T cell receptor beta chain was determined in a study of OX40 agonist ivuxolimab in advanced cancers. This clone was seen only a few times. Trimming shortened V by 6 bases and J by 3 bases, and 12 bases separated the two germline ends. Germline assignment: CDR1 LNHDA and CDR2 SQIVND (reference sequence). The CDR3 runs 14 residues. Generated by immunoSEQ multiplex PCR, the TCRdb table keeps only in-frame clones and is missing some. The sample holds 55,000 to 70,000 clones; around 83% are singletons and the top ten take approximately 4.3%. The material was CD4+ or CD8+ T cells sorted from blood, obtained in a trial of the OX40 agonist ivuxolimab. This receptor was taken from an adult with an advanced solid tumor such as melanoma, head and neck, liver or kidney cancer. This chain connects TRBV19 to TRBJ1-5; D might be TRBD1 (6 bases). In DNA, the CDR3 is TGTGCCAGTAGCTCGACAGGCCCCAATCAGCCCCAGCATTTT. Its translation: CASSSTGPNQPQHF.